This TCR beta chain was identified in a study of Ad26.COV2.S vaccination and SARS-CoV-2 variants (dated by TCRdb to about 2021). About the full investigation: Vaccine-arm donors were drawn from COV1001, a multicentre, randomized, double-blind, placebo-controlled phase I-IIa trial of Ad26.COV2.S in healthy adults. TCRbeta repertoire sequencing was used to assess the specificity and breadth of SARS-CoV-2-reactive T cell receptors after Ad26.COV2.S vaccination. Ad26.COV2.S was administered intramuscularly at 5 x 10^10 or 1 x 10^11 viral particles, either as a single shot or as two shots given 56 days apart. A total of around 32 samples were included in the TCR-sequenced set, comprising around 20 Ad26.COV2.S vaccine recipients, 5 placebo recipients and 8 SARS-CoV-2 convalescent individuals. Trial participants were randomized into five groups of five: low-dose or high-dose Ad26.COV2.S given once or twice, or placebo on both occasions. Investigators did not know the trial group allocation while performing experiments and assessing outcomes.

As regards this clone: Its antigen remains unidentified. The record has no base qualities; no much larger clone is one base away.

The treatment or condition label on this specimen signifies: some 19 received Ad26.COV2.S at low or high dose, single or two shots; roughly 5 received placebo; per-sample allocation not given. Repertoires of vaccine and placebo recipients were sequenced from samples taken on day 63 after the first injection. Cohort 1b enrolled 25 or so adults aged 18-55 years at a single site in Boston, USA, between 29 July and 7 August 2020. Ad26.COV2.S was a replication-incompetent adenovirus type 26 vector that expressed a prefusion-stabilized SARS-CoV-2 spike protein derived from the original Wuhan strain. Paper-wide results and their limitations: The authors noted that total T cell responses may have been underestimated by the TCR breadth and depth analyses. Substantial breadth of spike-specific CD8+ and CD4+ T cell responses was reported after vaccination. Comparing responses between vaccine doses or regimens was not something the study was powered to do. Vaccine and placebo recipients had comparable non-spike TCR breadth, which fits with the vaccine containing only spike. Compared with placebo recipients, Ad26.COV2.S recipients showed higher spike-specific TCR breadth (P = 0.0014).

The junction shows trimming of 7 bases on V and 3 bases on J, and the gene matches do not reach 7 bases of it. The CDR3 goes from the cysteine to the phenylalanine over 14 residues. The CDR3 DNA has 42 bases and is translated from base 1. CDR1 and CDR2 are read off the germline V gene as SGHAT and FQNNGV. The immunoSEQ Assay was the method used to sequence TCRbeta CDR3 regions. After extraction, genomic DNA underwent amplification by bias-controlled multiplex PCR, followed by high-throughput sequencing. On the study's bioinformatics: To quantify the absolute abundance of every unique TCRbeta CDR3 region, sequences were collapsed and filtered. T cell fraction was estimated by normalizing TCRbeta template counts to usable DNA, which was measured by amplifying reference genes present in all nucleated cells. Repertoire TCRs were annotated as SARS-CoV-2-specific when V gene, CDR3 amino acid sequence and J gene were exactly matched to a known reactive TCR set. The reference SARS-CoV-2 TCR set came from MIRA and was filtered for enrichment in COVID-19-positive ImmuneCODE repertoires, removing public or cross-reactive TCRs. Drawing on the MIRA antigens, annotated TCRs were analysed further at the level of specific ORF or position within ORF. Depth was the summed frequency of annotated unique rearrangements, while breadth was defined as annotated unique rearrangements over total unique productive rearrangements. Two-sided Wilcoxon rank-sum tests were used to compare TCR breadth between groups. What TCRdb holds here is the immuneACCESS table cut down to in-frame rearrangements. Part of the clones is not present; checked against another copy, under half of the missing clones reflect an unresolved V gene, and the others are unexplained. V and J calls and clone size follow that table, whereas D and trimming were derived from the DNA. This sample has hundreds of thousands of clones in its table, and about 85% of those were observed once. Clones ranked in the top ten supply roughly 3.5% of the sample.

The sequence links TRBV11-2 to TRBJ1-2; the central 8 bases match TRBD1. The receptor was derived from a person between 18 and 59 years old who received the Ad26.COV2.S COVID-19 vaccine or a placebo. Specimen: peripheral blood, collected in a trial of Ad26.COV2.S vaccine versus placebo. The sequenced DNA: TGTGCCAGCAACTCCCGACAGGGGTACTATGGCTACACCTTC. It is translated as CASNSRQGYYGYTF.